The present TCR beta chain was sequenced within a study of cytomegalovirus exposure and HLA in healthy donors. In the study overall: In a previous analysis, around 110 million unique TCR beta sequences were found from 150 million to 200 million T cells. Most genotyped donors, 75% to 85% of about 400, had Caucasian-associated genetic ancestry. In an early release, HLA-typed donors contributed about 80 million unique TCR sequences. Whole-study findings and limits: HLA alleles showed associations with 15,000 to 20,000 TCR beta sequences in a later analysis, at a 0.05 false discovery rate.

To note about this clone: Its target is not known.

Trimming at V came to 3 bases and at J to 5 bases, leaving 8 bases not matched to a gene. CDR1 and CDR2 from the germline V gene are SGDLS and YYNGEE. This CDR3 is 15 amino acids long. The PCR made use of 60 Vbeta and 13 Jbeta primers. Here immunoSEQ multiplex PCR was the method, and the copy in TCRdb shows in-frame clones only, minus some. This sample has 120,000 to 150,000 clones, with roughly 80% found just once. The chain uses TRBV9 and TRBJ2-5, with 9 bases identical to TRBD2. This clonotype originated in a man younger than 30 in good health and CMV-seronegative. Sequenced material: PBMCs. CDR3 loop: CASSASGGPQETQYF. CDR3 nucleotides: TGTGCCAGCAGCGCCAGCGGGGGGCCCCAGGAGACCCAGTACTTC.